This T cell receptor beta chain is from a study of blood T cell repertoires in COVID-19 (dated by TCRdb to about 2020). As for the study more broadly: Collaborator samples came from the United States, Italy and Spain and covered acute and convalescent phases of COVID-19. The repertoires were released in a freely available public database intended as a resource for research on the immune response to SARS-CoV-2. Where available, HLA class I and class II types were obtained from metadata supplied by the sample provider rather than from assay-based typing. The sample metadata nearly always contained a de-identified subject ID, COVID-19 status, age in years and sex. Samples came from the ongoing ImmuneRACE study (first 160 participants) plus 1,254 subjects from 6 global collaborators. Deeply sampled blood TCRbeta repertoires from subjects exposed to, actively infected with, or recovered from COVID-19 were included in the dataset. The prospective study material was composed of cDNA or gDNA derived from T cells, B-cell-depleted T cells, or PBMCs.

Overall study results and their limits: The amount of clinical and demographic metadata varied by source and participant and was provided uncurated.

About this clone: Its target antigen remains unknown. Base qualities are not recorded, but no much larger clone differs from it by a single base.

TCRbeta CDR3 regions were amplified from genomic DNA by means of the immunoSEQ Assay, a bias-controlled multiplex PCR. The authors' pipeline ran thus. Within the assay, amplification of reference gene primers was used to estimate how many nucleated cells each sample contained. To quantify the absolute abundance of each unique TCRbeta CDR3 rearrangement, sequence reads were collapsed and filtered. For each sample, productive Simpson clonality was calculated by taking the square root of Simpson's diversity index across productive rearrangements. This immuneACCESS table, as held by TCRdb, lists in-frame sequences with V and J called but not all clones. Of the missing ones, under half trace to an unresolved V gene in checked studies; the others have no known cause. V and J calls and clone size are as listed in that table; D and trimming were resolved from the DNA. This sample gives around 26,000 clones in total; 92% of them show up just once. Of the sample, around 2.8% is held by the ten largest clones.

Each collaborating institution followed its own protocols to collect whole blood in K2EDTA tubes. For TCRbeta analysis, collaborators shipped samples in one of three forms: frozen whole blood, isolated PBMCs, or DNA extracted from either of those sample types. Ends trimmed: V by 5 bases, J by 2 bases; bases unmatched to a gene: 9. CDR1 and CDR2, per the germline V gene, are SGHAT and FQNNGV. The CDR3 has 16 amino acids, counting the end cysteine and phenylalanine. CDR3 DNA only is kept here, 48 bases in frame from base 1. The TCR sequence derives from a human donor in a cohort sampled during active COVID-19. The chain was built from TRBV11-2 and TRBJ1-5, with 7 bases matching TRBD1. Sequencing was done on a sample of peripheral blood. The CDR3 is CASSLRRDSGNQPQHF. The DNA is TGTGCCAGCAGCCTCAGGCGGGACAGCGGCAATCAGCCCCAGCATTTT.